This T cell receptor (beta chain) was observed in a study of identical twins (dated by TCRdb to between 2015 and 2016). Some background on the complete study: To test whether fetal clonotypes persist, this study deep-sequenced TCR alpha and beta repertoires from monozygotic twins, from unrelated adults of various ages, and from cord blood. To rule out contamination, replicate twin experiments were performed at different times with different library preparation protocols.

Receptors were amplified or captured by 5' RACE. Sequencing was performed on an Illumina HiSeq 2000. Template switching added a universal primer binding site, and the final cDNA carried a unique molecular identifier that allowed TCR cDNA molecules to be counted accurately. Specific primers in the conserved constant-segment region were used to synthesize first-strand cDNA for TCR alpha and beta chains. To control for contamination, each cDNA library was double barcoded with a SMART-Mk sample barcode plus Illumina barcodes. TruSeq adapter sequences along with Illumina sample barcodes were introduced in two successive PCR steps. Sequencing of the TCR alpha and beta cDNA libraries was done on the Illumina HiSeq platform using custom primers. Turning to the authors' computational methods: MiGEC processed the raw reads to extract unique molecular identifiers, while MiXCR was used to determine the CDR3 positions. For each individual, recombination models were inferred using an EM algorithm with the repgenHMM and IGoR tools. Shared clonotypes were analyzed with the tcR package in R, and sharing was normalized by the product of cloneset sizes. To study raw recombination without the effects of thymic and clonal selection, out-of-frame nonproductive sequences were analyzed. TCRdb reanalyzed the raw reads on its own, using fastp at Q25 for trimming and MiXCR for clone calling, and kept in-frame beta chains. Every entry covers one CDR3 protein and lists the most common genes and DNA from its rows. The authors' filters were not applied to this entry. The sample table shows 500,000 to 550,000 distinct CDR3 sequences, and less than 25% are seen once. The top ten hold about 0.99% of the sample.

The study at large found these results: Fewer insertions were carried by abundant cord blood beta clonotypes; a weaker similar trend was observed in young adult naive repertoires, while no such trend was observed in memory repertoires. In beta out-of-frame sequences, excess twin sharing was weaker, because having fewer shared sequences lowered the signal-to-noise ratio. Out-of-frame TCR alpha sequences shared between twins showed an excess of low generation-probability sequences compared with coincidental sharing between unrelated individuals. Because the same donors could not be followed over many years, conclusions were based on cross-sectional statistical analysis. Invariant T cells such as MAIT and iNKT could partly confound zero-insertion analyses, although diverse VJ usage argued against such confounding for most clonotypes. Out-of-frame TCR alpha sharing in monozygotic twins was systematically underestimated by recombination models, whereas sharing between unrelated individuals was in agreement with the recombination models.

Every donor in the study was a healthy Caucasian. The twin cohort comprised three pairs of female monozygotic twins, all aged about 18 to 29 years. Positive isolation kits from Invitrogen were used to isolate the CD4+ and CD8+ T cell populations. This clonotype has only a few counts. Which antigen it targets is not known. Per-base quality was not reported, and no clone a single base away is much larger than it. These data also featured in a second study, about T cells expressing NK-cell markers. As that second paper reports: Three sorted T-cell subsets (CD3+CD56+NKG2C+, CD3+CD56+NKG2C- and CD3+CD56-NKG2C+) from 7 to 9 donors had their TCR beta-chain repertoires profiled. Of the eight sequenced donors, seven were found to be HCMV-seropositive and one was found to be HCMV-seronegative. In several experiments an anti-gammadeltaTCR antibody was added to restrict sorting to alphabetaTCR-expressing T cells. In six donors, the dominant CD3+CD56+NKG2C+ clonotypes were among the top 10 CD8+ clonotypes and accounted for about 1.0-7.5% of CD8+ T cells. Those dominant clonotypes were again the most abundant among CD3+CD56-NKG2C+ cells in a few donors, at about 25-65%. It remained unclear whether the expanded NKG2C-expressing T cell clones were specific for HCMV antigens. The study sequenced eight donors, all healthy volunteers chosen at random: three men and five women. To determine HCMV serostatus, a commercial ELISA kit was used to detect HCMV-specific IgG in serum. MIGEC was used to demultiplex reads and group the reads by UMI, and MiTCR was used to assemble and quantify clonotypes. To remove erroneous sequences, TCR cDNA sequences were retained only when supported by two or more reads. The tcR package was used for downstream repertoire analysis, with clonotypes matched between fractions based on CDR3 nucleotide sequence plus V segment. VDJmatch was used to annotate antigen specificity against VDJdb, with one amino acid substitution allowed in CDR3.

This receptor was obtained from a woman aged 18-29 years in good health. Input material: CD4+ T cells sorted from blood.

The CDR3 sequence is CSARGSADGEQYF. The bases read TGCAGTGCTAGAGGGTCCGCCGACGGCGAGCAGTACTTC. This sequence uses TRBV20-1 and TRBJ2-7, with no confidently assigned D gene. The germline V gene (reference sequence) specifies DFQATT as CDR1 and SNEGSKA as CDR2. Measured from the cysteine to the phenylalanine, the CDR3 is 13 residues long. The retained sequence is limited to the CDR3, 39 bases, with the frame set at the first base. V gives up 1 base and J gives up 6 bases, and the segment between their germline ends measures 13 bases.